This T cell receptor (beta chain) was obtained from a study of technical replicates of blood from a handful of donors. The CDR3 has 16 residues. J was trimmed by 2 bases and V by 5 bases; bases with no gene match: 11. CDR1 and CDR2 from the germline V gene are LNHDA and SQIVND (reference sequence). Measured with immunoSEQ multiplex PCR; TCRdb has only the in-frame clones, and not every one. This sample has some 75,000 clones, with around 96% found just once. This receptor was identified in a human donor in good health. The V call is TRBV19, the J call TRBJ1-2, with 7 positions matching TRBD1. Sequencing was done on a sample of T cells isolated from PBMCs. The CDR3 region is CASSPQGDFGNYGYTF. The CDR3 DNA reads as TGTGCCAGTAGTCCCCAGGGGGACTTCGGCAACTATGGCTACACCTTC.